Each of the 32 T cell receptor beta chains below was sequenced from the same sample in a study of CD8 T cells in ankylosing spondylitis (dated by TCRdb to about 2017). Library preparation employed 5' RACE. Sequencing was performed on an Illumina HiSeq 2500. TCRdb trimmed the raw reads at Q25, called clones with MiXCR and kept productive beta chains. Rows with a matching CDR3 protein are joined into one entry that keeps the most common DNA and genes. In this sample the table shows approximately 100,000 distinct CDR3 sequences, 24% of which occur a single time. 10% to 15% of the sample comes from the top ten. The sequencing sample was made of synovial fluid, either unsorted or a sorted T cell fraction (not recorded which). All receptors come from a male donor with ankylosing spondylitis.

This clonotype was detected only a few times. V gene TRBV18 combines with J gene TRBJ2-7, with a tentative D call TRBD2 (5 bases). V was shortened by 6 bases and J by 0 bases, with 15 bases between the two germline ends. Germline V lookup: CDR1 KGHSH, CDR2 LQKENI. The CDR3 runs to 15 residues. DNA of the CDR3: TGTGCCAGCTCTTACCAGGCTGGGAGCTCCTACGAGCAGTACTTC. Its protein product is CASSYQAGSSYEQYF.

This clonotype is medium-sized within its sample. This chain connects TRBV7-2 to TRBJ1-2; D gene unclear. The CDR3 spans 14 residues. Per the germline V gene, CDR1 is SGHTA and CDR2 is FQGNSA. With 1 base removed from V and 4 bases from J, the gap between germline ends came to 10 bases. The chain's CDR3 is CASSLDQVVYGYTF. The CDR3 nucleotides are TGTGCCAGCAGCTTAGATCAGGTCGTCTATGGCTACACCTTC.

This clonotype appeared a few times. For the CDR3, the DNA is TGTGCCAGCAAGAGGCGGGCAGATACGCAGTATTTT. Translated: CASKRRADTQYF. V gene TRBV5-8 combines with J gene TRBJ2-3, with D perhaps matching TRBD2 (5 bases). V was clipped by 6 bases and J by 4 bases, with 9 bases between them. Looked up from germline, CDR1 is SGHTS and CDR2 is YDEGEE. The CDR3 sequence is 12 residues long.

The chain links TRBV6-1 to TRBJ2-1, with unresolved D. This CDR3 region has 13 residues. CDR1 and CDR2 from the germline V gene are MNHNS and SASEGT. Trimming shortened V by 8 bases and J by 4 bases, and 12 bases separated the two germline ends. In DNA, the CDR3 is TGTGCCAGCCCCAACGTGGATTACAATGAGCAGTTCTTC. This gives the protein CASPNVDYNEQFF.

The chain has TRBV11-2 and TRBJ2-4, with a tentative D call TRBD1 (6 bases). CDR3 length: 13 residues. Trimming cost V 1 base and J 13 bases, with 14 bases left between them. Germline V lookup: CDR1 SGHAT, CDR2 FQNNGV. CDR3 DNA sequence: TGTGCCAGCAGCTTAGGGCCCGGGACACGGCAGTACTTC. It specifies CASSLGPGTRQYF.

This clonotype was seen repeatedly, ten times or more. The chain couples TRBV7-9 to TRBJ2-1; 10 nucleotides line up with TRBD2. Germline CDR1 SEHNR, CDR2 FQNEAQ (reference sequence). After removal of 5 bases from V and 6 bases from J, the junction contained 4 bases not matched to a gene. The length of the CDR3 is 14 residues. The CDR3 nucleotides are TGTGCCAGCAGCCTCGGGACTAGCGTCAATGAGCAGTTCTTC. Translating gives CASSLGTSVNEQFF.

This clonotype was observed a handful of times. This chain joins TRBV2 and TRBJ1-2; D is perhaps TRBD1 (5 bases). Germline assignment: CDR1 SNHLY and CDR2 FYNNEI. V lost 4 bases, J lost 5 bases, and 14 bases lay in between. The CDR3 runs to 14 residues. The CDR3 is CASSVSQGPYGYTF. The CDR3 bases are TGTGCCAGCAGTGTTAGCCAGGGCCCATATGGCTACACCTTC.

This clonotype has just a few counts. The chain recombines TRBV4-2 with TRBJ2-2; D is ambiguous. The CDR3 extends over 14 amino acids. V lost 4 bases, J lost 5 bases, and 11 bases lay in between. Germline V gene lookup returns CDR1 LGHNA and CDR2 YNFKEQ. CDR3 region: CASSPQGRTGELFF. CDR3 DNA: TGTGCCAGCAGCCCGCAAGGACGAACCGGGGAGCTGTTTTTT.

The chain's CDR3 is CASSEITGKQYF. Written as DNA, the CDR3 is TGTGCCAGCAGCGAGATTACAGGGAAGCAGTACTTC. This chain links TRBV5-6 with TRBJ2-7, with D tentatively TRBD1 (6 bases). CDR1 is SGHDT and CDR2 is YYEEEE in the germline V gene. V was clipped by 4 bases and J by 8 bases, with 13 bases between them. CDR3 length: 12 residues.

The chain has TRBV27 and TRBJ1-6; D unclear. Germline V gene sequence: CDR1 MNHEY, CDR2 SMNVEV (reference sequence). The CDR3 runs to 16 residues. V lost 3 bases to trimming and J lost 8 bases, with 17 bases between them. CDR3 residues: CASSFLNPFGDSPLHF. Here the CDR3 DNA reads TGTGCCAGCAGTTTTCTCAATCCATTCGGGGATTCACCCCTCCACTTT.

This clonotype has only a few counts. The V call is TRBV20-1, the J call TRBJ2-3; no reliable D call. V was clipped by 8 bases and J by 9 bases, with 12 bases between them. This CDR3 is built from 10 residues. Looked up from germline, CDR1 is DFQATT and CDR2 is SNEGSKA (reference sequence). The CDR3 sequence: CSRLQHTQYF. The CDR3 DNA reads TGCAGTCGACTCCAGCACACGCAGTATTTT.

This clonotype was seen more than once but under ten times. The rearrangement links TRBV27 to TRBJ2-7; possible D gene TRBD1, 6 bases. CDR1 MNHEY and CDR2 SMNVEV come from the germline V gene (reference sequence). This CDR3 region has 12 residues. Between the trimmed V and J ends, which lost 4 bases and 5 bases, there was a span of 9 bases. The CDR3 bases are TGTGCCAGCAGTTCCCCAGGGGACGAGCAGTACTTC. This translates into CASSSPGDEQYF.

There are many counts of this clonotype. J is TRBJ2-1 and V is TRBV25-1; the match to TRBD2 covers 11 bases. The J segment lost 4 bases and the V segment lost 7 bases, leaving 6 bases of the junction unmatched. CDR1 and CDR2 (germline): MGHDK, SYGVNS. The CDR3 sequence is 15 residues long. The CDR3: CASTSGLAVYNEQFF. The CDR3 region has the DNA TGTGCCAGCACGTCGGGACTAGCGGTTTACAATGAGCAGTTCTTC. Filled out from reference TRBV25-1 and TRBJ2-1, the complete variable domain reads EADIYQTPRYLVIGTGKKITLECSQTMGHDKMYWYQQDPGMELHLIHYSYGVNSTEKGDLSSESTVSRIRTEHFPLTLESARPSHTSQYLCASTSGLAVYNEQFFGPGTRLTVL.

The gene calls are TRBV14 and TRBJ1-3, with D uncertain. This CDR3 has 16 amino acids. Trimming took 0 bases from V and 3 from J, leaving 12 bases between them. The germline V gene encodes CDR1 SGHDN and CDR2 FVKESK. As DNA, the CDR3 is TGTGCCAGCAGCCAAGAACTGCCTTACGGTGGAAACACCATATATTTT. This gives the protein CASSQELPYGGNTIYF.

On this clonotype itself: One end of the junction is discordant with germline, which a read error may explain. The gene calls are TRBV20-1 and TRBJ2-7; the D call may be TRBD1 or TRBD2 (5 bases each). CDR1 and CDR2 from the germline V gene are DFQATT and SNEGSKA (reference sequence). The CDR3 loop spans 11 amino acids. The CDR3 sequence is CSASTGTSLNF. The DNA of the CDR3 is TGCAGTGCTAGTACCGGGACCAGCTTGAACTTC.

This clonotype was seen a handful of times. The DNA of the CDR3 is TGTGCCAGCAGCTTAGATAGATCTTCACCCCTCCACTTT. Its translation: CASSLDRSSPLHF. The chain has TRBV11-2 and TRBJ1-6; D is undetermined. Deletions cut 0 bases from V and 9 bases from J, with 6 bases between. The CDR3 runs to 13 residues. Looked up from germline, CDR1 is SGHAT and CDR2 is FQNNGV. The entire variable domain, with the rest obtained from reference TRBV11-2 and TRBJ1-6, is as follows: EAGVAQSPRYKIIEKRQSVAFWCNPISGHATLYWYQQILGQGPKLLIQFQNNGVVDDSQLPKDRFSAERLKGVDSTLKIQPAKLEDSAVYLCASSLDRSSPLHFGNGTRLTVT.

This clonotype appeared a few times. V usage is TRBV29-1 and J usage is TRBJ1-5; D is unresolved. V lost 6 bases, J lost 5 bases, and 17 bases lay in between. Germline CDR1 is SQVTM and CDR2 is ANQGSEA. The CDR3 has 14 amino acids. DNA of the CDR3: TGCAGCGTCCTAGACGGCCCTGGGGATCAGCCCCAGCATTTT. Protein product: CSVLDGPGDQPQHF.

V gene TRBV20-1 combines with J gene TRBJ1-2; perhaps TRBD1 as D (5 bases). V lost 3 bases, J lost 4 bases, and 15 bases lay in between. This CDR3 is built from 14 residues. CDR1 is DFQATT and CDR2 is SNEGSKA in the germline V gene (reference sequence). The CDR3 is CSASSLRGSYGYTF. CDR3 nucleotide sequence: TGCAGTGCTAGTAGCCTGCGGGGCTCCTATGGCTACACCTTC.

The chain couples TRBV6-2 or TRBV6-3 to TRBJ2-1; D unresolved. The CDR3 covers 15 residues. V shed 4 bases and J shed 6 bases, with 16 bases lying between them. Germline V CDR1 and CDR2: MNHEY, SVGEGT. The chain's CDR3 is CASSSGNYLGNEQFF. The CDR3 coding sequence is TGTGCCAGCAGTTCAGGCAACTACTTGGGCAATGAGCAGTTCTTC.

The chain combines TRBV12-3 or TRBV12-4 with TRBJ1-4; D gene ambiguous. The CDR3 consists of 16 residues. V was cut by 3 bases and J by 2 bases, with 13 bases left in between. The CDR3 is CASSLVGGNTNEKLFF. The DNA for the CDR3 is TGTGCCAGCAGTTTGGTCGGCGGGAACACTAATGAAAAACTGTTTTTT.

This clonotype was observed a few times. The chain links TRBV12-3 or TRBV12-4 to TRBJ1-3; TRBD1 matches 8 bases. V shed 3 bases, J shed 3 bases, and the junction held 4 bases outside the gene matches. The CDR3 contains 15 residues. For the CDR3, the DNA is TGTGCCAGCAGTTTCCGACAGGGGAATGGAAACACCATATATTTT. It is translated as CASSFRQGNGNTIYF.

This clonotype was recorded at least ten times. The chain uses TRBV12-3 or TRBV12-4 and TRBJ2-1, with D perhaps given as TRBD1 or TRBD2 (6 bases each). The CDR3 totals 15 residues. The V gene lost 7 bases and the J gene lost 10 bases, with 23 bases spanning the gap. In DNA form, the CDR3 reads TGTGCCAGCAACCCACCGGAGGGGGTCGGAGGGGAGCAGTTCTTC. This sequence encodes CASNPPEGVGGEQFF.

The V gene is TRBV3-1, the J gene TRBJ2-3, with TRBD2 matching 7 bases. Germline values: CDR1 LGHDT, CDR2 YNNKEL (reference sequence). CDR3 length: 14 amino acids. The ends lost 1 base at V and 5 bases at J; junction bases unmatched: 3. The CDR3 sequence is CASSQAWGGDTQYF. The CDR3 nucleotides are TGTGCCAGCAGCCAAGCTTGGGGGGGAGATACGCAGTATTTT.

This clonotype has only a few counts. The chain employs TRBV20-1 and TRBJ2-3; a possible D gene is TRBD2 (6 bases). The CDR3 runs 16 residues. Germline CDR1 DFQATT, CDR2 SNEGSKA (reference sequence). V lost 1 base and J 5 bases, leaving 19 bases between the germline ends. CDR3 nucleotides: TGCAGTGCTAGAGGCTCCCATACGGGAGAGATAGATACGCAGTATTTT. It specifies CSARGSHTGEIDTQYF.

The rearrangement uses TRBV10-3 and TRBJ2-1; perhaps TRBD2 as D (5 bases). Germline CDR1 reads ENHRY; CDR2 reads SYGVKD. The CDR3 has 14 residues. Trimming removed 8 bases at V and 2 bases at J, with 13 bases between. The CDR3 region is CAIGNGRAYNEQFF. The CDR3 DNA follows: TGTGCCATCGGGAACGGGCGGGCCTACAATGAGCAGTTCTTC.

This clonotype was observed at least ten times. V and J are TRBV20-1 and TRBJ2-1, with a tentative D call TRBD2 (6 bases). This CDR3 comprises 15 residues. Per germline, CDR1 DFQATT and CDR2 SNEGSKA (reference sequence). V was shortened by 6 bases and J by 4 bases, with 19 bases between the two germline ends. This CDR3 is CSAVVFSGHYNEQFF. Here the CDR3 DNA reads TGCAGTGCGGTCGTCTTCAGCGGGCATTACAATGAGCAGTTCTTC.

The J gene is TRBJ1-6, the V gene TRBV6-1; D gene unclear. From germline, CDR1 is MNHNS and CDR2 SASEGT. The CDR3 runs 12 residues. V was trimmed by 7 bases and J by 8 bases, leaving 9 bases between them. CDR3 sequence reads: CASIGFHSPLHF. CDR3 bases: TGTGCCAGCATTGGGTTCCATTCACCCCTCCACTTT.

The chain joins TRBV29-1 to TRBJ1-1, with D tentatively TRBD1 (6 bases). The V gene's germline CDR1 is SQVTM and CDR2 ANQGSEA. This CDR3 is built from 13 residues. Trimming cost V 7 bases and J 3 bases, with 15 bases left between them. The CDR3 bases are TGCAGCGCCAACAGGGAGGCGGACACTGAAGCTTTCTTT. Residues: CSANREADTEAFF. Full variable domain (missing parts from reference TRBV29-1 and TRBJ1-1): SAVISQKPSRDICQRGTSLTIQCQVDSQVTMMFWYRQQPGQSLTLIATANQGSEATYESGFVIDKFPISRPNLTFSTLTVSNMSPEDSSIYLCSANREADTEAFFGQGTRLTVV.

This chain links TRBV12-3 or TRBV12-4 with TRBJ1-2; 8 bases are a match to TRBD1. J gave up 7 bases and V 4 bases, and 8 bases lay outside the gene matches. The CDR3 is made up of 14 amino acids. The CDR3 here is CASSWIETGAGYTF. CDR3 bases: TGTGCCAGCAGTTGGATAGAGACAGGGGCTGGCTACACCTTC.

The chain carries TRBV10-1 and TRBJ2-1; no reliable D call. This CDR3 contains 13 residues. Trimming cost V 0 bases and J 7 bases, with 7 bases left between them. Per germline, CDR1 WNHNN and CDR2 SYGVQD (reference sequence). DNA for the CDR3: TGCGCCAGCAGTGAGTCGGGTGGTAATGAGCAGTTCTTC. It codes for CASSESGGNEQFF.

This rearrangement joins TRBV24-1 to TRBJ2-1, with D tentatively TRBD1 or TRBD2 (5 bases each). V shed 5 bases and J shed 7 bases, with 11 bases lying between them. Looked up from germline, CDR1 is KGHDR and CDR2 is SFDVKD. The CDR3 spans 13 residues. As DNA, the CDR3 is TGTGCCACCAGTGCCCCATGGGGGAATGAGCAGTTCTTC. This gives the protein CATSAPWGNEQFF.

This clonotype was seen more than once but under ten times. The rearrangement uses TRBV7-8 and TRBJ2-1, with TRBD2 matching 11 bases. The V segment lost 2 bases and the J segment 7 bases; nucleotides outside the gene matches: 16. The CDR3 totals 19 residues. Germline-derived CDR1 and CDR2 are SGHVS and FQNEAQ. For the CDR3, the DNA is TGTGCCAGCAGCTTAAAGGGATTAGCGGGAGGGCCACGACGGAATGAGCAGTTCTTC. This encodes CASSLKGLAGGPRRNEQFF. The full variable domain, rest sourced from reference TRBV7-8 and TRBJ2-1, is GAGVSQSPRYKVAKRGQDVALRCDPISGHVSLFWYQQALGQGPEFLTYFQNEAQLDKSGLPSDRFFAERPEGSVSTLKIQRTQQEDSAVYLCASSLKGLAGGPRRNEQFFGPGTRLTVL.